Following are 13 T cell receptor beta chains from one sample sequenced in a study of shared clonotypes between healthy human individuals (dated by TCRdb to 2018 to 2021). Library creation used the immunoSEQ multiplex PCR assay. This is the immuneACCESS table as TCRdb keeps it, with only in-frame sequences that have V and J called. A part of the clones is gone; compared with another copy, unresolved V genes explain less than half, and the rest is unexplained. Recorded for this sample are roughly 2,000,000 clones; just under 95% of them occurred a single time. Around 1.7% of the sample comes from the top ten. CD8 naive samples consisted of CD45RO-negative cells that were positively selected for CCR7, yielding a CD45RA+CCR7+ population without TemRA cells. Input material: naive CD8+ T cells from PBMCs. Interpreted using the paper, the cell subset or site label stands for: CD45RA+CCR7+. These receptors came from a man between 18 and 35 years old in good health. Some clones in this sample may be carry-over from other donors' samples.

The CDR3 loop is CAWYVSGTGGDGQYF. CDR3 bases: TGTGCCTGGTACGTATCCGGGACAGGGGGAGATGGGCAGTACTTC. The chain links TRBV30 to TRBJ2-7; 11 positions agree with TRBD1. After removal of 5 bases from V and 9 bases from J, the junction contained 15 bases not matched to a gene. Germline CDR1 and CDR2: GTSNPN and SVGIG (reference sequence). CDR3 length: 15 amino acids.

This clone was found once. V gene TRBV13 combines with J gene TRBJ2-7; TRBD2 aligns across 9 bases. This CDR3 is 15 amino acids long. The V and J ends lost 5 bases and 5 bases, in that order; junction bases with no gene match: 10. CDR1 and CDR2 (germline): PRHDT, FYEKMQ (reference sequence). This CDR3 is CASSPRAGGLDEQYF. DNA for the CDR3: TGTGCCAGCAGCCCCAGGGCGGGAGGGCTCGACGAGCAGTACTTC.

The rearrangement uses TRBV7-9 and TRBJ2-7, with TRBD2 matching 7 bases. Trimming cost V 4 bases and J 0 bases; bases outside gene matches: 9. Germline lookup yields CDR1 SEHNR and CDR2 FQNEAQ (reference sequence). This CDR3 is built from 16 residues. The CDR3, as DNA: TGTGCCAGCAGCTCCCTAGACGGGAGGAGCTCCTACGAGCAGTACTTC. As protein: CASSSLDGRSSYEQYF. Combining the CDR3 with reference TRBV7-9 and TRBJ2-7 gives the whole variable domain DTGVSQNPRHKITKRGQNVTFRCDPISEHNRLYWYRQTLGQGPEFLTYFQNEAQLEKSRLLSDRFSAERPKGSFSTLEIQRTEQGDSAMYLCASSSLDGRSSYEQYFGPGTRLTVT.

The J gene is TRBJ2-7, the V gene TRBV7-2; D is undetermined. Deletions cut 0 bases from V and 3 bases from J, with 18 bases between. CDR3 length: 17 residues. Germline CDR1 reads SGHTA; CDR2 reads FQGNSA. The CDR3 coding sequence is TGTGCCAGCAGCTTAGCGGTTAGCCGAAACCCTTACTACGAGCAGTACTTC. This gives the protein CASSLAVSRNPYYEQYF.

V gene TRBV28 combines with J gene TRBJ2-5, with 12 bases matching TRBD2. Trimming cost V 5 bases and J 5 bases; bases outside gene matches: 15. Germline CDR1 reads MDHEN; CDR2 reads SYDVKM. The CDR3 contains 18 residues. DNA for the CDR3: TGTGCCAGCAGTCCCCGTTGGATGACTAGCGGGAGTGCGGAGACCCAGTACTTC. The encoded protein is CASSPRWMTSGSAETQYF. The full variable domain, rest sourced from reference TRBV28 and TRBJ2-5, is DVKVTQSSRYLVKRTGEKVFLECVQDMDHENMFWYRQDPGLGLRLIYFSYDVKMKEKGDIPEGYSVSREKKERFSLILESASTNQTSMYLCASSPRWMTSGSAETQYFGPGTRLLVL.

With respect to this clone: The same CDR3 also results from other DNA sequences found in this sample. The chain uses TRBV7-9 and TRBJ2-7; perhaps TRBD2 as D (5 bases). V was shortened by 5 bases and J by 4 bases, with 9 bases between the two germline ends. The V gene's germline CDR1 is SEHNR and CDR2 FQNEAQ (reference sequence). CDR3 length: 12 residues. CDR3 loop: CASSRTFYEQYF. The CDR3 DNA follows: TGTGCCAGCAGCCGGACTTTTTACGAGCAGTACTTC.

The CDR3 coding sequence is TGTGCCAGCAGCCCCATCGGACTAGCGGGAGAATCCGGGGAGCTGTTTTTT. This translates into CASSPIGLAGESGELFF. This rearrangement joins TRBV13 to TRBJ2-2; 13 bases are a match to TRBD2. This CDR3 is 17 amino acids long. V dropped 5 bases and J dropped 6; count of bases not matched to a gene: 9. Per the germline V gene, CDR1 is PRHDT and CDR2 is FYEKMQ (reference sequence).

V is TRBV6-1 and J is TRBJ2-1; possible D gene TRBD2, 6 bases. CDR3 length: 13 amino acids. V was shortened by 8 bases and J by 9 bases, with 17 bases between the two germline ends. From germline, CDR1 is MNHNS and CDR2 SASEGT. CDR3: CASSPTRAGEQFF. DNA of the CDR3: TGTGCCAGCTCCCCGACTAGGGCCGGTGAGCAGTTCTTC.

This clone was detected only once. CDR3 nucleotide sequence: TGTGCCAGCAGCCGGACACAGAATCTCATGAACACTGAAGCTTTCTTT. Encoded protein: CASSRTQNLMNTEAFF. This chain joins TRBV14 and TRBJ1-1, with a tentative D call TRBD1 (5 bases). Per germline, CDR1 SGHDN and CDR2 FVKESK. CDR3 length equals 16 residues. Trimming took off 4 bases at V and 0 bases at J, with 15 bases between the two ends.

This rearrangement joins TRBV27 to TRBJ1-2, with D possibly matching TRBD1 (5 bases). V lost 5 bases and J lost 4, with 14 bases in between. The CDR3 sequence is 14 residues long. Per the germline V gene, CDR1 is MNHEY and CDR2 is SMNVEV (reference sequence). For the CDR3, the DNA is TGTGCCAGCAGTACCCGGGACGGATCCTATGGCTACACCTTC. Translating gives CASSTRDGSYGYTF.

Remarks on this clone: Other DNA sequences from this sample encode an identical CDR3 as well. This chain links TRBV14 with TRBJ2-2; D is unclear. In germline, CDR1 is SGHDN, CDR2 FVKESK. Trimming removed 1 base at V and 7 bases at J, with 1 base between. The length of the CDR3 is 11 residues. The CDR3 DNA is TGTGCCAGCAGCCAAGTCGGGGAGCTGTTTTTT. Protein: CASSQVGELFF.

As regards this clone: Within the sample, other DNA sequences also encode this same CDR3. CDR3: CASSSGYNEQFF. The CDR3 DNA sequence: TGTGCCAGCTCTAGCGGCTACAATGAGCAGTTCTTC. The rearrangement uses TRBV6-5 and TRBJ2-1; 7 bases match TRBD2. The CDR3 length is 12 residues. Germline lookup yields CDR1 MNHEY and CDR2 SVGAGI. V gave up 8 bases and J gave up 3 bases; unmatched junction bases: 1.

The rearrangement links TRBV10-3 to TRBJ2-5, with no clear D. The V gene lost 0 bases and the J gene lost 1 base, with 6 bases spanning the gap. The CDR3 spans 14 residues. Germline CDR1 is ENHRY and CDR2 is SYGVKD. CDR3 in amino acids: CAISESPSQETQYF. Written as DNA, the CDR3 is TGTGCCATCAGTGAGTCACCCTCCCAAGAGACCCAGTACTTC.